What follows is one T cell receptor (beta chain) and its context. The read ends 3 residues early relative to the CDR3; the germline J gene fills the gap. This sample stems from a study of T cells in women clearing cervical HPV infection. CDR1 and CDR2 from the germline V gene are MNHEY and SVGEGT. The V end was cut by 0 bases, the J end by 3 bases, with 6 bases between. The CDR3 extends over 13 amino acids. Clones were sequenced by immunoSEQ multiplex PCR, and TCRdb holds only the in-frame ones, with some missing. The sample's table shows 30,000 to 35,000 clones. Sequencing was carried out using blood buffy coat. This clonotype was sampled from a woman between 18 and 70 years old with a cervical HPV16 infection that either progressed to CIN3+ or cleared (not recorded which). This sequence joins TRBV6-2 or TRBV6-3 and TRBJ2-7; no firm D call. The CDR3 loop is CASSYSMRYEQYF. The CDR3 DNA, read in part, is TGTGCCAGCAGTTACTCGATGCGCTACGAG.